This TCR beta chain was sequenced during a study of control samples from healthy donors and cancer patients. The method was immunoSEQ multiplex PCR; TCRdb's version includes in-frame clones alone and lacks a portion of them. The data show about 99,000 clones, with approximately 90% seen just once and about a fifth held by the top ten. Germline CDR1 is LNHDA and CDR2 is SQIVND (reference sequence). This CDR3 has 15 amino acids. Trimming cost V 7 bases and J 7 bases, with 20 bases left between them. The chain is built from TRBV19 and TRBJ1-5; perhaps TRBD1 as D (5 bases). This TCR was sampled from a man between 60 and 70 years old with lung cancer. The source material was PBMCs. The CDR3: CASKGYGTRPQPQHF. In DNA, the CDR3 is TGTGCCAGTAAGGGGTACGGGACGAGGCCCCAGCCCCAGCATTTT.